The entry below gives a single T cell receptor (beta chain) sequence along with its context. Original processing notes: From reference gene primer amplification, estimates of nucleated cell counts were derived. TCRdb's copy holds only in-frame clones and misses some; the assay was immunoSEQ multiplex PCR. Clone size and V and J calls were adopted from that table, with D and trimming inferred from the DNA. The sample consists of about 52,000 clones, roughly 91% of them appearing once. The CDR3 has 10 residues. V shed 8 bases and J shed 13 bases, with 12 bases lying between them. Germline values: CDR1 MNHEY, CDR2 SVGAGI. These data belong to a study of blood T cell repertoires in COVID-19. Study-level background: Whether acute or convalescent, the COVID-19 samples came from the United States, Italy and Spain. Sources were T cells, B-cell-depleted T cells, or PBMCs; the material itself was cDNA or gDNA.

This sequence joins TRBV6-5 and TRBJ2-1; no clear D. This clonotype originated in a man older than 75 with active or convalescent COVID-19. The sample taken for sequencing was peripheral blood. The CDR3 loop is CASEKRVQFF. The CDR3 DNA sequence: TGTGCCAGCGAGAAGCGCGTCCAGTTCTTC.